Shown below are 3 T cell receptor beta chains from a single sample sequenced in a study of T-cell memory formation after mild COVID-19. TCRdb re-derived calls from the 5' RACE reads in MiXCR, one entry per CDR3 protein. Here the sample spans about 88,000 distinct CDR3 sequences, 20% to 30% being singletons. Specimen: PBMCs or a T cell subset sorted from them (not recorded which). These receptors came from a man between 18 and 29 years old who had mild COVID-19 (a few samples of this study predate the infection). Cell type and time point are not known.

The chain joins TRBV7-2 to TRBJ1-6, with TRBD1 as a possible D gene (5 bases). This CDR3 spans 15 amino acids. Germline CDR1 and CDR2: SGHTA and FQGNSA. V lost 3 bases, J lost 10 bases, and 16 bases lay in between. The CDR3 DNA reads TGTGCCAGCAGCTTCATGAGGGGAGGGCGATCACCCCTCCACTTT. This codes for CASSFMRGGRSPLHF.

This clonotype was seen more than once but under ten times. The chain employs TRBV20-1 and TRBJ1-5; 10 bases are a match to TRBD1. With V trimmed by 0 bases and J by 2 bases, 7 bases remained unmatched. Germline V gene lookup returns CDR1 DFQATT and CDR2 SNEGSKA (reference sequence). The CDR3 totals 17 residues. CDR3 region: CSARDRDRGLRNQPQHF. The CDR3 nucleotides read TGCAGTGCTAGAGATCGAGACAGGGGGCTGCGCAATCAGCCCCAGCATTTT.

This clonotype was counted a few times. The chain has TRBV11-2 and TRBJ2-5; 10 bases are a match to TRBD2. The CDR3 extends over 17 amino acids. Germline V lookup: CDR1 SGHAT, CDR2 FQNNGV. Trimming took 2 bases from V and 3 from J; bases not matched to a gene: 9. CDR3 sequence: CASSLFVGLAGEETQYF. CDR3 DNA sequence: TGTGCCAGCAGCTTATTTGTGGGCCTAGCGGGGGAAGAGACCCAGTACTTC.